A single sample is the source of the 24 T cell receptor beta chains below, sequenced in a study of blood T cell repertoires in COVID-19. Libraries were prepared by immunoSEQ multiplex PCR; TCRdb keeps only in-frame clonotypes and omits some of them. The repertoire includes 130,000 to 150,000 clones, roughly 88% of them detected once, and less than 2% sits in the top ten. Sequenced input: peripheral blood. The source of these receptors is a man aged 70-80 years with acute or convalescent COVID-19.

This chain joins TRBV11-3 and TRBJ1-5; a weak D match, TRBD1 (6 bases). Trimming pared 5 bases from V and 0 bases from J, leaving 14 bases between. CDR1 SGHNT and CDR2 YENEEA come from the germline V gene. The CDR3 spans 16 residues. CDR3: CASSPGQLYSNQPQHF. For the CDR3, the DNA is TGTGCCAGCAGCCCCGGACAGCTTTATAGCAATCAGCCCCAGCATTTT. Combining the CDR3 with reference TRBV11-3 and TRBJ1-5 gives the whole variable domain EAGVVQSPRYKIIEKKQPVAFWCNPISGHNTLYWYLQNLGQGPELLIRYENEEAVDDSQLPKDRFSAERLKGVDSTLKIQPAELGDSAVYLCASSPGQLYSNQPQHFGDGTRLSIL.

This chain uses TRBV19 with TRBJ1-2, with D perhaps matching TRBD1 (5 bases). From germline, CDR1 is LNHDA and CDR2 SQIVND (reference sequence). The CDR3 covers 17 residues. Trimming removed 3 bases from V and 5 bases from J, with 22 bases in between. The CDR3, as DNA: TGTGCCAGTAGTATTGGGGCAGGTCGCGCATCCGCGTATGGCTACACCTTC. As protein: CASSIGAGRASAYGYTF.

This chain connects TRBV6-5 to TRBJ2-7, with D possibly being TRBD2 (6 bases). CDR1 MNHEY and CDR2 SVGAGI come from the germline V gene. The CDR3 sequence is 14 residues long. The ends were cut back, 6 bases at V and 3 bases at J, with 15 bases in the middle. The CDR3 DNA follows: TGTGCCAGCAGGGCCAGCCAGGGAGGCTACGAGCAGTACTTC. This translates into CASRASQGGYEQYF.

This clone was counted a few times. V is TRBV19 and J is TRBJ1-2; the match to TRBD1 covers 8 bases. Germline CDR1 LNHDA, CDR2 SQIVND (reference sequence). CDR3 size: 14 residues. Trimming at V came to 4 bases and at J to 3 bases, leaving 4 bases not matched to a gene. CDR3 DNA sequence: TGTGCCAGTAGTACGGGACAGGCCTACTATGGCTACACCTTC. Translated, it gives CASSTGQAYYGYTF.

The J gene is TRBJ2-1, the V gene TRBV5-1, with D possibly being TRBD1 (6 bases). V was trimmed by 3 bases and J by 6 bases, leaving 19 bases between them. The CDR3 has 16 amino acids. The V gene's germline CDR1 is SGHRS and CDR2 YFSETQ. Here the CDR3 reads CASSSGTFPMGNEQFF. Written as DNA, the CDR3 is TGCGCCAGCAGCTCCGGGACATTTCCCATGGGCAATGAGCAGTTCTTC. Drawing the rest from reference TRBV5-1 and TRBJ2-1, the complete variable domain is KAGVTQTPRYLIKTRGQQVTLSCSPISGHRSVSWYQQTPGQGLQFLFEYFSETQRNKGNFPGRFSGRQFSNSRSEMNVSTLELGDSALYLCASSSGTFPMGNEQFFGPGTRLTVL.

The chain carries TRBV11-3 and TRBJ1-1; the D gene is possibly TRBD1 (6 bases). Germline V gene lookup returns CDR1 SGHNT and CDR2 YENEEA. The CDR3 sequence is 14 residues long. Trimming removed 5 bases at V and 1 base at J, with 11 bases between. The CDR3 loop is CASSPGQKNTEAFF. CDR3 bases: TGTGCCAGCAGCCCAGGACAGAAGAACACTGAAGCTTTCTTT.

The chain combines TRBV27 with TRBJ2-1; D unresolved. The germline gives CDR1 MNHEY, CDR2 SMNVEV (reference sequence). This CDR3 comprises 16 residues. Trimming took 3 bases from V and 4 from J, leaving 16 bases between them. The DNA of the CDR3 is TGTGCCAGCAGTTTCCTGCCTTCGAGGAGTTACAATGAGCAGTTCTTC. This encodes CASSFLPSRSYNEQFF.

The chain links TRBV30 to TRBJ2-2, with 7 bases aligning to TRBD2. The CDR3 contains 15 residues. Trimming cost V 5 bases and J 1 base; bases outside gene matches: 7. CDR1 and CDR2 from the germline V gene are GTSNPN and SVGIG (reference sequence). CDR3 sequence: CAWGREHQNTGELFF. The CDR3 DNA follows: TGTGCCTGGGGGAGGGAGCACCAGAACACCGGGGAGCTGTTTTTT.

This clone is a singleton in its sample. This rearrangement joins TRBV5-5 to TRBJ2-5, with a weak D call TRBD2 (6 bases). The CDR3 is 16 amino acids. Germline CDR1 reads SGHKS; CDR2 reads YYEKEE (reference sequence). The V end lost 0 bases, the J end lost 2 bases, and 14 bases lay between the germline ends. The CDR3 DNA reads TGTGCCAGCAGCTTGGATCGCGGGACTCTTCAAGAGACCCAGTACTTC. Amino acids: CASSLDRGTLQETQYF.

The V gene is TRBV27, the J gene TRBJ2-7; D might be TRBD2 (5 bases). The CDR3 sequence is 14 residues long. Germline V CDR1 and CDR2: MNHEY, SMNVEV (reference sequence). V was clipped by 1 base and J by 2 bases, with 9 bases between them. This chain's CDR3 is CASSLYEGTYEQYF. CDR3 DNA sequence: TGTGCCAGCAGTTTATACGAGGGCACCTACGAGCAGTACTTC.

The chain links TRBV2 to TRBJ2-7; 11 bases agree with TRBD2. This CDR3 comprises 18 residues. Trimming cost V 5 bases and J 1 base; bases outside gene matches: 13. Germline V gives CDR1 SNHLY, CDR2 FYNNEI. CDR3 sequence: CASSRGGSGLAASYEQYF. CDR3 nucleotides: TGTGCCAGCAGTAGGGGCGGTTCGGGACTAGCGGCATCCTACGAGCAGTACTTC.

The V and J genes are TRBV10-3 and TRBJ1-2; D call uncertain. V dropped 2 bases and J dropped 6 bases, with 13 bases sitting between them. Germline lookup yields CDR1 ENHRY and CDR2 SYGVKD. The CDR3 is made up of 14 amino acids. DNA for the CDR3: TGTGCCATCAGTGAGACCGGATCTGCGGATGGCTACACCTTC. Translation: CAISETGSADGYTF.

The V and J genes are TRBV9 and TRBJ2-4; no clear D gene. The germline gives CDR1 SGDLS, CDR2 YYNGEE. This CDR3 spans 16 amino acids. Trimming removed 3 bases at V and 0 bases at J, with 13 bases between. The CDR3: CASSAYGTPAKNIQYF. As DNA, the CDR3 is TGTGCCAGCAGCGCGTACGGTACGCCAGCCAAAAACATTCAGTACTTC. The whole variable domain, remainder taken from reference TRBV9 and TRBJ2-4, is DSGVTQTPKHLITATGQRVTLRCSPRSGDLSVYWYQQSLDQGLQFLIQYYNGEERAKGNILERFSAQQFPDLHSELNLSSLELGDSALYFCASSAYGTPAKNIQYFGAGTRLSVL.

The V and J genes are TRBV3-1 (or the pseudogene TRBV3-2) and TRBJ1-1; D perhaps matches TRBD1 (5 bases). Germline V gene lookup returns CDR1 LGHDT and CDR2 YNNKEL (reference sequence). V gave up 6 bases and J gave up 5 bases, with 7 bases separating them. The CDR3 loop spans 11 amino acids. CDR3 amino acids: CASSGATEAFF. CDR3 bases: TGTGCCAGCAGTGGGGCGACTGAAGCTTTCTTT.

The CDR3 DNA reads TGTGCCAGCAGTGAAGCGGGCGGGAGGGCCGGCAACTACAATGAGCAGTTCTTC. Translated: CASSEAGGRAGNYNEQFF. This chain uses TRBV2 with TRBJ2-1; 9 bases map to TRBD2. The germline CDR1 and CDR2 sequences are SNHLY and FYNNEI. The CDR3 sequence is 18 residues long. The V gene end was trimmed by 0 bases and the J gene end by 3 bases; junction bases not matched to a gene: 9. The whole variable domain, remainder taken from reference TRBV2 and TRBJ2-1, is EPEVTQTPSHQVTQMGQEVILRCVPISNHLYFYWYRQILGQKVEFLVSFYNNEISEKSEIFDDQFSVERPDGSNFTLKIRSTKLEDSAMYFCASSEAGGRAGNYNEQFFGPGTRLTVL.

The chain is built from TRBV7-2 and TRBJ2-6; 9 bases align to TRBD1. There are 18 residues in the CDR3. The ends lost 5 bases at V and 0 bases at J; junction bases unmatched: 8. The germline V gene encodes CDR1 SGHTA and CDR2 FQGNSA. The CDR3 spells CASSPRGQGISGANVLTF. The CDR3 DNA reads TGTGCCAGCAGCCCCAGAGGACAGGGGATCTCTGGGGCCAACGTCCTGACTTTC. The full variable domain, its missing parts supplied by reference TRBV7-2 and TRBJ2-6, is GAGVSQSPSNKVTEKGKDVELRCDPISGHTALYWYRQSLGQGLEFLIYFQGNSAPDKSGLPSDRFSAERTGGSVSTLTIQRTQQEDSAVYLCASSPRGQGISGANVLTFGAGSRLTVL.

The V call is TRBV7-9, the J call TRBJ2-1, with D perhaps TRBD2 (6 bases). CDR3 length equals 15 residues. V lost 5 bases and J 5 bases, leaving 16 bases between the germline ends. CDR1 and CDR2 (germline): SEHNR, FQNEAQ (reference sequence). Written as DNA, the CDR3 is TGTGCCAGCAGCACAGAAGGTAGCGGCCACAATGAGCAGTTCTTC. Encoded protein: CASSTEGSGHNEQFF. The variable domain in full, with the rest retrieved from reference TRBV7-9 and TRBJ2-1, is DTGVSQNPRHKITKRGQNVTFRCDPISEHNRLYWYRQTLGQGPEFLTYFQNEAQLEKSRLLSDRFSAERPKGSFSTLEIQRTEQGDSAMYLCASSTEGSGHNEQFFGPGTRLTVL.

The J gene is TRBJ1-1, the V gene TRBV2; D ambiguous. Germline-derived CDR1 and CDR2 are SNHLY and FYNNEI. CDR3 size: 16 residues. With 1 base removed from V and 4 bases from J, the gap between germline ends came to 16 bases. CDR3 DNA sequence: TGTGCCAGCAGTGAAGAGCCAGGTCGTCTGAGCACTGAAGCTTTCTTT. Translation: CASSEEPGRLSTEAFF.

The chain uses TRBV3-1 (or the pseudogene TRBV3-2) and TRBJ2-7; the match to TRBD1 covers 10 bases. The CDR3 is 14 amino acids. Germline trimming cut 4 bases from V and 5 bases from J; bases unmatched to any gene: 5. Germline CDR1 is LGHDT and CDR2 is YNNKEL (reference sequence). CDR3 DNA sequence: TGTGCCAGCAGCCCGCAGGGACAGGGGAACGAGCAGTACTTC. Its protein product is CASSPQGQGNEQYF.

V and J are TRBV6-2 or TRBV6-3 and TRBJ2-2; 8 nucleotides align to TRBD1. Germline values: CDR1 MNHEY, CDR2 SVGEGT. This CDR3 is 15 amino acids long. With V trimmed by 5 bases and J by 0 bases, 2 bases remained unmatched. CDR3 bases: TGTGCCAGCAGTCCGGGACAGGCGAACACCGGGGAGCTGTTTTTT. Protein: CASSPGQANTGELFF.

The CDR3 here is CASSKGEGLAKNIQYF. In DNA form, the CDR3 reads TGTGCCAGCAGCAAAGGAGAGGGCCTAGCCAAAAACATTCAGTACTTC. The chain is built from TRBV21-1 and TRBJ2-4; the D call of TRBD2 is as the table states it, not checked on the DNA. TRBV21-1 is a listed pseudogene. The CDR3 loop spans 16 amino acids.

A single count supports this clone. The CDR3 reads CASSAGTGVANYGYTF. DNA of the CDR3: TGTGCCAGCAGTGCGGGGACAGGGGTTGCTAACTATGGCTACACCTTC. The V call is TRBV2, the J call TRBJ1-2; 10 bases agree with TRBD1. Germline trimming cut 4 bases from V and 0 bases from J; bases unmatched to any gene: 5. The CDR3 is 16 amino acids. CDR1 and CDR2 (germline): SNHLY, FYNNEI.

This chain connects TRBV7-2 to TRBJ2-1; D is perhaps TRBD2 (5 bases). The ends were cut back, 9 bases at V and 4 bases at J, with 10 bases in the middle. CDR1 and CDR2 (germline): SGHTA, FQGNSA. The length of the CDR3 is 12 residues. CDR3 loop: CASRGRYNEQFF. The DNA for the CDR3 is TGTGCCAGTCGGGGAAGATACAATGAGCAGTTCTTC. Filled out from reference TRBV7-2 and TRBJ2-1, the complete variable domain reads GAGVSQSPSNKVTEKGKDVELRCDPISGHTALYWYRQSLGQGLEFLIYFQGNSAPDKSGLPSDRFSAERTGGSVSTLTIQRTQQEDSAVYLCASRGRYNEQFFGPGTRLTVL.

V gene TRBV10-3 combines with J gene TRBJ2-7; possibly TRBD2 for D (6 bases). Germline-derived CDR1 and CDR2 are ENHRY and SYGVKD. Trimming removed 4 bases at V and 4 bases at J, with 11 bases between. The CDR3 totals 13 residues. This CDR3 reads CAISGLEGYEQYF. For the CDR3, the DNA is TGTGCCATCAGTGGACTAGAAGGGTACGAGCAGTACTTC.